This passage covers 23 T cell receptor beta chains from one sample sequenced in a study of blood T cell repertoires in COVID-19. Some clones are missing from TCRdb's copy, which holds only in-frame ones; the method was immunoSEQ multiplex PCR. This table has hundreds of thousands of clones, about nine tenths appearing once. Sequences were obtained from peripheral blood. Receptor source: a woman aged 40 to 49 who had recovered from COVID-19.

The chain combines TRBV7-2 with TRBJ1-1; D is unresolved. This CDR3 contains 15 residues. Germline CDR1 and CDR2: SGHTA and FQGNSA. Trimming stripped 1 base from V and 5 bases from J, with 14 bases between. CDR3 in amino acids: CASSLDPGVGTEAFF. In DNA, the CDR3 is TGTGCCAGCAGCTTAGATCCCGGGGTGGGGACTGAAGCTTTCTTT.

The rearrangement joins TRBV9 to TRBJ1-4, with D unresolved. Germline V lookup: CDR1 SGDLS, CDR2 YYNGEE. There are 13 residues in the CDR3. Trimming stripped 2 bases from V and 7 bases from J, with 9 bases between. CDR3 region: CASSVISGEKLFF. CDR3 nucleotides: TGTGCCAGCAGCGTGATCTCCGGTGAAAAACTGTTTTTT.

The chain employs TRBV7-3 and TRBJ1-2; perhaps TRBD1 as D (6 bases). Germline CDR1 is SGHTA and CDR2 is FQGTGA. The CDR3 length is 14 residues. V dropped 2 bases and J dropped 5 bases, with 12 bases sitting between them. CDR3 coding DNA: TGTGCCAGCAGCTTAGGCACAGGGACGTATGGCTACACCTTC. Residues: CASSLGTGTYGYTF. The complete variable domain, with remaining parts taken from reference TRBV7-3 and TRBJ1-2, reads GAGVSQTPSNKVTEKGKYVELRCDPISGHTALYWYRQSLGQGPEFLIYFQGTGAADDSGLPNDRFFAVRPEGSVSTLKIQRTERGDSAVYLCASSLGTGTYGYTFGSGTRLTVV.

The chain has TRBV5-5 and TRBJ1-2; perhaps TRBD1 as D (6 bases). This CDR3 spans 15 amino acids. Trimming pared 10 bases from V and 7 bases from J, leaving 26 bases between. The V gene's germline CDR1 is SGHKS and CDR2 YYEKEE (reference sequence). Written as DNA, the CDR3 is TGTGCCCCCCCCCGGCCCAGAGGGGGTGAGGGTGGCTACACCTTC. Translating gives CAPPRPRGGEGGYTF.

The V and J genes are TRBV7-2 and TRBJ2-7, with D maybe TRBD1 (6 bases). The V gene lost 5 bases and the J gene lost 2 bases, with 16 bases spanning the gap. CDR1 and CDR2 (germline): SGHTA, FQGNSA. The CDR3 is 15 residues long. CDR3 sequence reads: CASSQHRDNTYEQYF. The DNA for the CDR3 is TGTGCCAGCAGCCAGCACCGGGACAATACCTACGAGCAGTACTTC.

The J gene is TRBJ1-3, the V gene TRBV19, with TRBD1 identical over 10 bases. V was clipped by 6 bases and J by 5 bases; unmatched bases: 4. CDR1 and CDR2 (germline): LNHDA, SQIVND (reference sequence). This CDR3 region has 14 residues. The CDR3 region is CASSDRGRRNTIYF. The CDR3 nucleotides are TGTGCCAGTAGCGACAGGGGGCGTCGAAACACCATATATTTT. Using reference TRBV19 and TRBJ1-3 for the parts outside the CDR3, the full variable domain is DGGITQSPKYLFRKEGQNVTLSCEQNLNHDAMYWYRQDPGQGLRLIYYSQIVNDFQKGDIAEGYSVSREKKESFPLTVTSAQKNPTAFYLCASSDRGRRNTIYFGEGSWLTVV.

This chain joins TRBV6-4 and TRBJ1-5; D gene ambiguous. This CDR3 region has 13 residues. V shed 6 bases and J shed 0 bases, with 6 bases lying between them. Germline loops: CDR1 MRHNA, CDR2 SNTAGT. CDR3 DNA sequence: TGTGCCAGCAGCCCTAATAGCAATCAGCCCCAGCATTTT. It codes for CASSPNSNQPQHF.

The chain has TRBV15 and TRBJ2-1; D perhaps matches TRBD2 (6 bases). The CDR3 consists of 15 residues. The V gene lost 1 base and the J gene lost 2 bases, with 9 bases spanning the gap. Germline CDR1 LNHNV, CDR2 YYDKDF (reference sequence). The CDR3 protein is CATSRGRGTYNEQFF. The CDR3 DNA reads TGTGCCACCAGCAGAGGTCGGGGGACCTACAATGAGCAGTTCTTC.

This clone has only a few counts. The chain combines TRBV10-3 with TRBJ2-1, with 9 bases that match TRBD1. CDR1 and CDR2 (germline): ENHRY, SYGVKD. The CDR3 is 16 amino acids. Unmatched junction bases numbered 6, after V lost 3 bases and J lost 3 bases. CDR3 sequence reads: CAISDPRTGVYNEQFF. CDR3 bases: TGTGCCATCAGTGATCCGCGGACAGGGGTCTACAATGAGCAGTTCTTC.

V gene TRBV6-2 or TRBV6-3 combines with J gene TRBJ2-3, with TRBD2 matching over 10 bases. Per germline, CDR1 MNHEY and CDR2 SVGEGT. V dropped 5 bases and J dropped 6; count of bases not matched to a gene: 14. The CDR3 loop spans 17 amino acids. CDR3 sequence: CASSQHRLAGVGDTQYF. The CDR3 DNA sequence: TGTGCCAGCAGTCAACACCGTCTAGCGGGGGTAGGGGATACGCAGTATTTT.

CDR3 sequence (DNA): TGTGCCAGCAGCCAAGATAAGACAGGGCTTAGGAGAGACTATGGTCGGACCTTC. It translates to CASSQDKTGLRRDYGRTF. The rearrangement uses TRBV14 and TRBJ1-2; 7 bases are a match to TRBD1. Germline CDR1 and CDR2: SGHDN and FVKESK. CDR3 length equals 18 residues. The J segment lost 14 bases and the V segment lost 0 bases, leaving 24 bases of the junction unmatched.

This clone was counted between two and nine times. This chain links TRBV6-4 with TRBJ1-1, with D maybe TRBD1 (6 bases). The CDR3 loop spans 13 amino acids. The V end was cut by 7 bases, the J end by 4 bases, with 13 bases between. CDR1 MRHNA and CDR2 SNTAGT come from the germline V gene. CDR3 coding DNA: TGTGCCAGCACCCAGGGGAGGGCCACTGAAGCTTTCTTT. Translation gives CASTQGRATEAFF.

The J gene is TRBJ2-2, the V gene TRBV5-4; 12 bases align to TRBD2. After removal of 2 bases from V and 6 bases from J, the junction contained 5 bases not matched to a gene. Germline assignment: CDR1 SGHNT and CDR2 YYREEE (reference sequence). This CDR3 is 16 amino acids long. The CDR3 nucleotides read TGTGCCAGCAGCTTTAGTCTAGCGGGGGGGTCCGGGGAGCTGTTTTTT. Translation: CASSFSLAGGSGELFF.

The CDR3 DNA follows: TGTGCCAGCAGCTTTACGGGGGGGGCCAGGGCCCAGTACTTC. Translation: CASSFTGGARAQYF. V and J are TRBV5-6 and TRBJ2-5; TRBD2 aligns across 8 bases. J lost 9 bases, V lost 2 bases, and 9 bases had no gene match. This CDR3 is 14 amino acids long. Germline lookup yields CDR1 SGHDT and CDR2 YYEEEE. The complete variable domain, with remaining parts taken from reference TRBV5-6 and TRBJ2-5, reads DAGVTQSPTHLIKTRGQQVTLRCSPKSGHDTVSWYQQALGQGPQFIFQYYEEEERQRGNFPDRFSGHQFPNYSSELNVNALLLGDSALYLCASSFTGGARAQYFGPGTRLLVL.

This clone is medium-sized by share. The chain joins TRBV7-9 to TRBJ1-2, with a tentative D call TRBD1 (6 bases). This CDR3 comprises 13 residues. The germline V and J ends were trimmed by 5 bases and 7 bases, with 14 bases remaining between them. Germline CDR1 reads SEHNR; CDR2 reads FQNEAQ (reference sequence). DNA of the CDR3: TGTGCCAGCAGCGGCAGGGGCTCAGGTGGCTACACCTTC. Protein: CASSGRGSGGYTF.

This clone occurred many times. V and J are TRBV6-1 and TRBJ1-1; D not resolved. V lost 3 bases and J lost 0, with 5 bases in between. The germline gives CDR1 MNHNS, CDR2 SASEGT. This CDR3 contains 13 residues. The CDR3: CASSDIMNTEAFF. The CDR3 coding sequence is TGTGCCAGCAGTGACATCATGAACACTGAAGCTTTCTTT.

The chain employs TRBV3-1 (or the pseudogene TRBV3-2) and TRBJ2-5; D may be TRBD2 (6 bases). This CDR3 region has 15 residues. Germline CDR1 and CDR2: LGHDT and YNNKEL (reference sequence). V was cut by 2 bases and J by 7 bases, with 17 bases left in between. As DNA, the CDR3 is TGTGCCAGCAGCCAAACGCTCGGGCGGGGCGGGACCCAGTACTTC. Translated, it gives CASSQTLGRGGTQYF.

The chain links TRBV11-2 to TRBJ2-7, with D perhaps TRBD1 (5 bases). CDR3 size: 17 residues. Germline V gene lookup returns CDR1 SGHAT and CDR2 FQNNGV. V dropped 2 bases and J dropped 5 bases, with 22 bases sitting between them. CDR3 nucleotides: TGTGCCAGCAGCTTACGTCAGGCCCGGTACAGGTTCAACGAGCAGTACTTC. This encodes CASSLRQARYRFNEQYF.

The V and J genes are TRBV2 and TRBJ2-2, with 8 bases that match TRBD1. Germline assignment: CDR1 SNHLY and CDR2 FYNNEI. CDR3 length equals 15 residues. V lost 3 bases, J lost 3 bases, and 3 bases stayed unmatched. CDR3 sequence reads: CASSDTGGHTGELFF. CDR3 coding DNA: TGTGCCAGCAGTGATACAGGGGGTCACACCGGGGAGCTGTTTTTT.

The chain carries TRBV5-4 and TRBJ2-6; the match to TRBD1 covers 10 bases. Germline loops: CDR1 SGHNT, CDR2 YYREEE (reference sequence). The CDR3 runs 17 residues. V dropped 3 bases and J dropped 4; count of bases not matched to a gene: 7. The CDR3 loop reads CASSSGTGAAGANVLTF. The CDR3 bases are TGTGCCAGCAGCTCCGGGACAGGGGCGGCGGGGGCCAACGTCCTGACTTTC.

This clone occurred a few times. The chain recombines TRBV9 with TRBJ2-3; D gene unclear. This CDR3 contains 12 residues. Trimming shortened V by 3 bases and J by 1 base, and 3 bases separated the two germline ends. Germline CDR1 and CDR2: SGDLS and YYNGEE. Here the CDR3 reads CASSAGTDTQYF. DNA of the CDR3: TGTGCCAGCAGCGCAGGCACAGATACGCAGTATTTT.

This sequence joins TRBV3-1 (or the pseudogene TRBV3-2) and TRBJ2-3; 7 bases line up with TRBD2. The CDR3 runs to 20 residues. Germline loops: CDR1 LGHDT, CDR2 YNNKEL (reference sequence). The V gene end was trimmed by 3 bases and the J gene end by 2 bases; junction bases not matched to a gene: 20. CDR3 region: CASSHSFGGGARSDTDTQYF. The CDR3 DNA reads TGTGCCAGCAGCCATTCCTTTGGCGGGGGAGCGCGGAGCGACACAGATACGCAGTATTTT.

The CDR3 DNA reads TGTGCCAGCAGCCAAGAGGACAGTTACAATGAGCAGTTCTTC. Translated: CASSQEDSYNEQFF. The gene calls are TRBV11-3 and TRBJ2-1, with D tentatively TRBD1 (6 bases). Germline V lookup: CDR1 SGHNT, CDR2 YENEEA. Trimming took off 5 bases at V and 4 bases at J, with 12 bases between the two ends. The CDR3 has 14 residues.